The 21 T cell receptor beta chains given below trace back to one sample, sequenced in a study of blood T cell repertoires in COVID-19. Measured with immunoSEQ multiplex PCR; TCRdb has only the in-frame clones, and not every one. Of roughly 230,000 clones listed, roughly 84% are singletons. The sample was PBMCs or T cells enriched from blood (not recorded which). Receptors were obtained from a man aged 50-59 years who had recovered from COVID-19.

The chain joins TRBV2 to TRBJ2-3; 13 bases are a match to TRBD2. Germline values: CDR1 SNHLY, CDR2 FYNNEI. The CDR3 has 17 amino acids. V was pared by 4 bases and J by 3 bases, with 7 bases of the junction left unmatched. The CDR3 spells CASSGGLAGRETDTQYF. The CDR3 DNA follows: TGTGCCAGCAGTGGGGGACTAGCGGGACGGGAGACAGATACGCAGTATTTT.

The chain couples TRBV5-8 to TRBJ2-6; D gene uncertain. Germline CDR1 SGHTS, CDR2 YDEGEE. The V end lost 4 bases, the J end lost 0 bases, and 11 bases lay between the germline ends. The CDR3 loop spans 16 amino acids. CDR3: CASSAGSNSGANVLTF. The CDR3 nucleotides read TGTGCCAGCAGCGCCGGGTCTAACTCTGGGGCCAACGTCCTGACTTTC.

This rearrangement joins TRBV10-2 to TRBJ2-1; the D gene is possibly TRBD1 (6 bases). The CDR3 covers 12 residues. V was shortened by 7 bases and J by 6 bases, with 10 bases between the two germline ends. The V gene's germline CDR1 is WSHSY and CDR2 SAAADI. The CDR3 is CASTDRPNEQFF. The CDR3 DNA follows: TGCGCCAGCACCGACAGGCCCAATGAGCAGTTCTTC.

The V gene is TRBV18, the J gene TRBJ2-2; 7 nucleotides match TRBD1. V trimming: 3 bases; J trimming: 6 bases; junction bases outside the gene matches: 7. CDR3 size: 15 residues. Germline V CDR1 and CDR2: KGHSH, LQKENI. CDR3 DNA: TGTGCCAGCTCACCTTCGGTAGGGGGCGCCGGGGAGCTGTTTTTT. Translating gives CASSPSVGGAGELFF.

V is TRBV7-9 and J is TRBJ2-1, with D possibly TRBD2 on 6 matching bases. Per germline, CDR1 SEHNR and CDR2 FQNEAQ (reference sequence). The CDR3 has 14 amino acids. Trimming removed 5 bases at V and 9 bases at J, with 17 bases between. The CDR3 region is CASSPRAGTPEQFF. The CDR3 DNA reads TGTGCCAGCAGCCCACGAGCGGGTACCCCTGAGCAGTTCTTC.

The J gene is TRBJ2-1, the V gene TRBV7-3; possibly TRBD1 for D (5 bases). The V end was cut by 1 base, the J end by 8 bases, with 12 bases between. This CDR3 has 14 residues. Per the germline V gene, CDR1 is SGHTA and CDR2 is FQGTGA. The CDR3 bases are TGTGCCAGCAGCTTAAGGACACCTCGAGATGAGCAGTTCTTC. It is translated as CASSLRTPRDEQFF.

The chain recombines TRBV2 with TRBJ1-4; D is unresolved. V lost 9 bases, J lost 0 bases, and 11 bases lay in between. The CDR3 contains 14 residues. Per the germline V gene, CDR1 is SNHLY and CDR2 is FYNNEI. The DNA of the CDR3 is TGTGCCAGGGGCCACCCCCCAACTAATGAAAAACTGTTTTTT. It specifies CARGHPPTNEKLFF. The full variable domain, with the rest looked up from reference TRBV2 and TRBJ1-4, is EPEVTQTPSHQVTQMGQEVILRCVPISNHLYFYWYRQILGQKVEFLVSFYNNEISEKSEIFDDQFSVERPDGSNFTLKIRSTKLEDSAMYFCARGHPPTNEKLFFGSGTQLSVL.

The CDR3, as DNA: TGTGCCAGCAGCAAGGGACAGGGTTCCTACGAGCAGTACTTC. Translated: CASSKGQGSYEQYF. The chain joins TRBV9 to TRBJ2-7, with 9 bases fitting TRBD1. With 4 bases clipped from V and 1 base from J, the junction kept 3 bases outside the gene matches. This CDR3 comprises 14 residues. The germline V gene has CDR1 SGDLS and CDR2 YYNGEE.

The V call is TRBV6-2 or TRBV6-3, the J call TRBJ2-5; 8 bases align to TRBD2. This CDR3 is 13 amino acids long. V lost 6 bases to trimming and J lost 4 bases; unmatched junction nucleotides: 4. From germline, CDR1 is MNHEY and CDR2 SVGEGT. In DNA form, the CDR3 reads TGTGCCAGCAGCCCGGGGGGGGGAGAGACCCAGTACTTC. Translating it yields CASSPGGGETQYF.

The genes are TRBV6-6 and TRBJ1-3, with TRBD1 matching over 9 bases. The germline V gene has CDR1 MNHNY and CDR2 SVGAGI (reference sequence). V lost 5 bases and J lost 2; bases outside the gene matches: 4. CDR3 length: 15 amino acids. CDR3 nucleotides: TGTGCCAGCAGTCCCAGGGACAGGGCTGGAAACACCATATATTTT. It specifies CASSPRDRAGNTIYF.

DNA for the CDR3: TGTGCCGAGGAGTCCCCTAGACAGGAAGGGAGCACTGAAGCTTTCTTT. Translated: CAEESPRQEGSTEAFF. The rearrangement joins TRBV25-1 to TRBJ1-1; D is possibly TRBD1 (6 bases). Germline-derived CDR1 and CDR2 are MGHDK and SYGVNS. Between the trimmed V and J ends, which lost 11 bases and 4 bases, there was a span of 26 bases. This CDR3 has 16 amino acids.

The chain uses TRBV14 and TRBJ2-7; 12 bases align to TRBD1. The ends lost 3 bases at V and 0 bases at J; junction bases unmatched: 3. The germline CDR1 and CDR2 sequences are SGHDN and FVKESK. CDR3 size: 16 residues. Here the CDR3 DNA reads TGTGCCAGCAGCCAGGGACAGGGGGCCAGCTCCTACGAGCAGTACTTC. The encoded protein is CASSQGQGASSYEQYF. Full variable domain (remainder filled in from reference TRBV14 and TRBJ2-7): EAGVTQFPSHSVIEKGQTVTLRCDPISGHDNLYWYRRVMGKEIKFLLHFVKESKQDESGMPNNRFLAERTGGTYSTLKVQPAELEDSGVYFCASSQGQGASSYEQYFGPGTRLTVT.

This clone was seen a single time. This rearrangement joins TRBV6-5 to TRBJ1-1; D is perhaps TRBD1 (5 bases). V lost 0 bases and J 10 bases, leaving 9 bases between the germline ends. From germline, CDR1 is MNHEY and CDR2 SVGAGI. The CDR3 spans 12 residues. The CDR3 protein is CASSYSQGVAFF. As DNA, the CDR3 is TGTGCCAGCAGTTACTCGCAAGGGGTAGCTTTCTTT.

This chain joins TRBV18 and TRBJ2-1, with TRBD2 matching over 7 bases. The CDR3 contains 14 residues. V gave up 2 bases and J gave up 7 bases; unmatched junction bases: 5. Germline V gene lookup returns CDR1 KGHSH and CDR2 LQKENI. CDR3 sequence reads: CASSPVGRGNEQFF. The CDR3 bases are TGTGCCAGCTCACCAGTCGGGCGGGGGAATGAGCAGTTCTTC.

This sequence joins TRBV6-5 and TRBJ2-7, with D possibly being TRBD2 (6 bases). V shed 4 bases and J shed 8 bases, with 12 bases lying between them. CDR1 is MNHEY, CDR2 SVGAGI, per germline. The CDR3 is made up of 12 amino acids. As DNA, the CDR3 is TGTGCCAGCAGTTCCCAGACTAGACAGCAGTACTTC. It encodes CASSSQTRQQYF.

This rearrangement joins TRBV7-8 to TRBJ2-1, with 9 bases identical to TRBD2. The CDR3 has 17 residues. From germline, CDR1 is SGHVS and CDR2 FQNEAQ. V was clipped by 3 bases and J by 7 bases; unmatched bases: 13. The DNA of the CDR3 is TGTGCCAGCAGCTTGGGACTAGCCTCTCGGGGGAGGAATGAGCAGTTCTTC. This sequence encodes CASSLGLASRGRNEQFF.

This clone has only a few counts. The V call is TRBV19, the J call TRBJ2-2; TRBD2 matches at 8 bases. The V and J ends lost 7 bases and 7 bases, in that order; junction bases with no gene match: 11. The CDR3 has 15 amino acids. Germline V gives CDR1 LNHDA, CDR2 SQIVND (reference sequence). CDR3: CASMYGTSVIGELFF. In DNA form, the CDR3 reads TGTGCCAGTATGTACGGGACTAGTGTGATCGGGGAGCTGTTTTTT.

Many counts were recorded for this clone. The gene calls are TRBV12-3 or TRBV12-4 and TRBJ1-1; TRBD1 matches 10 bases. The CDR3 is 13 residues long. V dropped 4 bases and J dropped 4; count of bases not matched to a gene: 0. The CDR3 spells CASSWDRGTEAFF. CDR3 nucleotides: TGTGCCAGCAGTTGGGACAGGGGCACTGAAGCTTTCTTT.

The chain joins TRBV10-3 to TRBJ1-5; D gene uncertain. The CDR3 runs to 17 residues. V dropped 0 bases and J dropped 0 bases, with 12 bases sitting between them. Per germline, CDR1 ENHRY and CDR2 SYGVKD. The CDR3 DNA sequence: TGTGCCATCAGTGAGTCCCGGGGATCTAATAGCAATCAGCCCCAGCATTTT. This translates into CAISESRGSNSNQPQHF.

V and J are TRBV4-2 and TRBJ1-1; 7 positions agree with TRBD1. V was clipped by 0 bases and J by 9 bases; unmatched bases: 7. This CDR3 spans 14 amino acids. Germline loops: CDR1 LGHNA, CDR2 YNFKEQ. The CDR3 region is CASSQDWDSRQAFF. In nucleotides, the CDR3 is TGTGCCAGCAGCCAAGATTGGGACAGTCGCCAAGCTTTCTTT.

The chain has TRBV12-3 or TRBV12-4 and TRBJ1-1; no definite D call. V gave up 3 bases and J gave up 5 bases, with 4 bases separating them. The CDR3 is 11 amino acids. CDR3 DNA: TGTGCCAGCAGTTTCAGGACTGAAGCTTTCTTT. Its protein product is CASSFRTEAFF.